Listed here is a single T cell receptor (beta chain). Its antigen remains undetermined. No much larger clone exists at a distance of one base, and base qualities are not known. Before undergoing thyroid surgery, none of the patients had been given any kind of treatment. Using T-cell receptor beta sequencing, the researchers looked back retrospectively at clinical samples from patients, gathered between the early 2010s and the late 2010s. The data derive from a study of metastatic and nonmetastatic thyroid tumors (dated by TCRdb to 2020 to 2021). General notes on the study: For patients with malignant and with benign thyroid disease, the researchers compared repertoires between peripheral blood samples and tumor or nodule tissue samples. Findings and caveats that apply to the study as a whole: In both blood and tumor samples, TCR beta diversity was reported to be significantly higher in malignant tumors than in benign nodules.

From cysteine to phenylalanine, the CDR3 is 13 amino acids long. The retained sequence is limited to the CDR3, 39 bases, with the frame set at the first base. After removal of 5 bases from V and 5 bases from J, the junction retains 5 bases not matched to a gene. The germline V gene encodes CDR1 DFQATT and CDR2 SNEGSKA (reference sequence). Libraries were made using PCR. TCRdb lists the instrument as Illumina HiSeq 4000. High-throughput sequencing was used to profile the CDR3 region of the TCR beta-chain in every patient. As for how the authors treated the data: A classifier to discriminate distant-metastatic papillary thyroid cancer patients was built from CDR3 differences across clinicopathological groups. The Shannon index was used to measure repertoire diversity, and the Morisita-Horn index was used to measure how similar tumor and blood repertoires were. In-frame beta chains were kept once TCRdb had trimmed the public reads at Q25 with fastp and called clones with MiXCR. TCRdb's processing, not the study's, gives the V and J calls here. Counted in this sample were 45,000 to 60,000 clones; 17% of them appeared once. 2.5% to 3.5% of the sample comes from the top ten.

Sequenced input: blood. This receptor was identified in a female donor with papillary thyroid cancer or a benign thyroid nodule (not recorded which). Some clones in this sample may be carry-over from other donors' samples. The V and J segments used are TRBV20-1 and TRBJ1-2; 10 bases in the junction line up with TRBD1. The nucleotide sequence reads as follows: TGCAGTGCTGCTGACAGGGGGCGGTATGGCTACACCTTC. The translation is CSAADRGRYGYTF.